This T cell receptor beta chain was captured in a study of blood T cell repertoires in COVID-19. Turning to the study itself: The analysed material was cDNA or gDNA that came from T cells, B-cell-depleted T cells, or PBMCs.

V was shortened by 5 bases and J by 3 bases, with 8 bases between the two germline ends. This CDR3 has 12 amino acids. Germline V gene sequence: CDR1 SGHAT, CDR2 FQDESV (reference sequence). In the original analysis: It was from reference gene primer amplification that nucleated cell counts were estimated. This table comes from immunoSEQ multiplex PCR, and its TCRdb copy is limited to in-frame clones, with some not included. The V and J calls and clone size come from that table; D and trimming were worked out from the DNA. The repertoire has more than 90,000 clones, around 85% of them found once; the top ten carry roughly 40%.

Sequenced input: peripheral blood. This rearrangement joins TRBV11-1 to TRBJ2-7; D gene ambiguous. The sequence derives from a man older than 75 with acute or convalescent COVID-19. The CDR3 reads CASSLISYEQYF. As DNA, the CDR3 is TGTGCCAGCAGCCTTATTAGCTACGAGCAGTACTTC.